This T cell receptor (beta chain) appears in the sequencing data of a study of memory CD4+ T cells and cytomegalovirus serostatus. Looking at the study overall: Of the healthy Belgian adults, 9 were CMV seropositive and about 24 seronegative.

Clones were sequenced by immunoSEQ multiplex PCR, and TCRdb holds only the in-frame ones, with some missing. The table has under 70,000 clones, about 81% seen once. Single viable CD3+CD4+CD8-CD45RO+ cells were sorted as the memory CD4+ T cells. Serum IgG to CMV pp150, pp28, p38 and p52 defined serostatus. The CDR3 loop spans 15 amino acids. V lost 0 bases and J 1 base, leaving 7 bases between the germline ends. Germline-derived CDR1 and CDR2 are MNHEY and SMNVEV (reference sequence). V usage is TRBV27 and J usage is TRBJ1-5; D call uncertain. Material: memory CD4+ T cells from blood. This sequence originates from an adult in good health and CMV-seronegative. Written as DNA, the CDR3 is TGTGCCAGCAGTTTATCGTCTGCCAGCAATCAGCCCCAGCATTTT. This sequence encodes CASSLSSASNQPQHF.